This T cell receptor (beta chain) was recovered during a study of blood T cell repertoires in COVID-19. Per the original data handling: Estimation of nucleated cell counts relied on the amplification of reference gene primers. TCRdb's copy holds only in-frame clones and misses some; the assay was immunoSEQ multiplex PCR. That table supplies the V and J calls and clone size; D and trimming were determined from the DNA. The table shows about 93,000 clones, with around 90% occurring only once. The Seattle patients, enrolled during active infection, were followed longitudinally. V lost 1 base and J 8 bases, leaving 12 bases between the germline ends. CDR1 is SGHNT and CDR2 is YYREEE in the germline V gene (reference sequence). This CDR3 has 14 residues.

This clonotype was sampled from a man in his 60s with COVID-19, enrolled during active disease. The rearrangement joins TRBV5-4 to TRBJ1-4; D is undetermined. The sequencing input was peripheral blood. As DNA, the CDR3 is TGTGCCAGCAGCTTGAATCTGGGAGCGGAAAAACTGTTTTTT. Translated, it gives CASSLNLGAEKLFF.